This T cell receptor beta chain is from a study of shared T cell receptors in the human thymus. The repertoire was sequenced with immunoSEQ multiplex PCR; TCRdb's copy has only in-frame clones and lacks some. The sample includes about 380,000 clones, approximately 95% seen only once; the top ten take around 0.018%. This CDR3 region has 16 residues. From germline, CDR1 is SGDLS and CDR2 YYNGEE. The V and J ends lost 0 bases and 9 bases respectively, with 19 bases between them. The sample consisted of thymocytes. The chain uses TRBV9 and TRBJ2-1, with a weak D call TRBD2 (6 bases). This clonotype was obtained from a human donor. The CDR3 protein is CASSVVSGEERGEQFF. CDR3 sequence (DNA): TGTGCCAGCAGCGTAGTATCGGGGGAAGAGAGGGGTGAGCAGTTCTTC.